Sequencing of this T cell receptor beta chain was carried out in a study of blood T cell repertoires in COVID-19. Study summary: Both acute and convalescent COVID-19 samples were obtained from the United States, Italy and Spain.

Per germline, CDR1 MNHNS and CDR2 SASEGT. The CDR3 totals 15 residues. J was trimmed by 8 bases and V by 3 bases; bases with no gene match: 6. Authors' methods: Reference gene primers were amplified, and this amplification served to estimate nucleated cell counts. Using immunoSEQ multiplex PCR, the repertoire was profiled, and TCRdb retains in-frame clones only, with some absent. That table is the source of V, J and clone size, and D and trimming were worked out from the DNA. This table has under 300,000 clones, about 90% appearing once. V and J are TRBV6-1 and TRBJ1-4, with 10 positions matching TRBD1. Material: PBMCs or T cells enriched from blood (not recorded which). The receptor comes from a woman aged 18-35 years who had recovered from COVID-19. The CDR3 nucleotides read TGTGCCAGCAGTGATCCGACAGGGGGCCGAGAAAAACTGTTTTTT. Residues: CASSDPTGGREKLFF.